The 13 T cell receptor beta chains below come from one sample, sequenced in a study of regulatory T cells in long-lasting Graves disease. Building the TCR beta libraries relied on iRepertoire HTBI primers, and CDR3 regions underwent Arm-PCR. TCRdb called the multiplex PCR reads again in MiXCR, with one record for every CDR3 protein. The sample has some 340,000 distinct CDR3 sequences; roughly 24% are singletons. Sample time point: persistent/refractory GD, antithyroid drugs over 5 years with positive TRAb. With RNA extracted from PBMCs as input, the TCR library was made. The source material was peripheral blood mononuclear cells (PBMCs), sampled when the disease was refractory, from a patient treated with antithyroid drugs. The receptors shown here come from a woman aged 40 to 50 with Graves disease.

This clonotype was recorded only once. The chain recombines TRBV28 with TRBJ2-1, with 8 positions matching TRBD2. Trimming cost V 2 bases and J 4 bases; bases outside gene matches: 10. This CDR3 spans 17 amino acids. Germline V gives CDR1 MDHEN, CDR2 SYDVKM. CDR3 DNA sequence: TGTGCCAGCAGTTTAGTATCGGGACTAGTGCTTTACAATGAGCAGTTCTTC. Its protein product is CASSLVSGLVLYNEQFF.

This clonotype was seen only a few times. J is TRBJ1-1 and V is TRBV19; no reliable D call. From germline, CDR1 is LNHDA and CDR2 SQIVND (reference sequence). This CDR3 contains 15 residues. The ends were cut back, 3 bases at V and 4 bases at J, with 15 bases in the middle. CDR3 DNA sequence: TGTGCCAGTAGTATGTGGGCGGCCCAGAGCACTGAAGCTTTCTTT. Its protein is CASSMWAAQSTEAFF.

V and J are TRBV6-6 and TRBJ2-7; weak D call: TRBD2 (5 bases). Looked up from germline, CDR1 is MNHNY and CDR2 is SVGAGI (reference sequence). The V end was cut by 0 bases, the J end by 3 bases, with 12 bases between. This CDR3 is built from 15 residues. The CDR3 is CASSYSIARLYEQYF. In DNA, the CDR3 is TGTGCCAGCAGTTACTCGATAGCGAGGCTCTACGAGCAGTACTTC.

This chain connects TRBV9 to TRBJ2-6; no clear D. The CDR3 is 15 residues long. V was cut by 0 bases and J by 0 bases, with 4 bases left in between. Germline V CDR1 and CDR2: SGDLS, YYNGEE. This CDR3 reads CASSVGHSGANVLTF. CDR3 DNA: TGTGCCAGCAGCGTAGGACACTCTGGGGCCAACGTCCTGACTTTC. The variable domain in full, completed from reference TRBV9 and TRBJ2-6, reads DSGVTQTPKHLITATGQRVTLRCSPRSGDLSVYWYQQSLDQGLQFLIQYYNGEERAKGNILERFSAQQFPDLHSELNLSSLELGDSALYFCASSVGHSGANVLTFGAGSRLTVL.

This sequence joins TRBV4-1 and TRBJ1-4, with TRBD1 identical over 10 bases. The V segment lost 1 base and the J segment 8 bases; nucleotides outside the gene matches: 7. Germline V gene lookup returns CDR1 MGHRA and CDR2 YSYEKL. The CDR3 totals 16 residues. The CDR3 region is CASSQAHGQGDEKLFF. For the CDR3, the DNA is TGCGCCAGCAGCCAAGCCCACGGACAGGGGGACGAAAAACTGTTTTTT.

CDR3 coding DNA: TGCGCCAGCAGTGAAGGGGGAACGACCGGTAATGAAAAACTGTTTTTT. This encodes CASSEGGTTGNEKLFF. The chain joins TRBV10-2 to TRBJ1-4, with a weak D call TRBD1 (6 bases). The CDR3 runs 16 residues. The germline V gene has CDR1 WSHSY and CDR2 SAAADI. V lost 3 bases, J lost 4 bases, and 15 bases lay in between.

Ten or more counts support this clonotype. V is TRBV28 and J is TRBJ1-1; maybe TRBD1 (6 bases). CDR1 is MDHEN and CDR2 is SYDVKM in the germline V gene. V gave up 7 bases and J gave up 2 bases, with 14 bases separating them. This CDR3 region has 14 residues. Written as DNA, the CDR3 is TGTGCCAGCACCTCCAACAGGGATAACACTGAAGCTTTCTTT. Amino acids: CASTSNRDNTEAFF.

This clonotype appeared many times. The chain couples TRBV15 to TRBJ2-5, with D possibly TRBD1 on 6 matching bases. V was clipped by 5 bases and J by 1 base, with 14 bases between them. The CDR3 totals 15 residues. Germline CDR1 and CDR2: LNHNV and YYDKDF (reference sequence). The CDR3 protein is CATSERDTLQETQYF. The CDR3 DNA sequence: TGTGCCACCAGCGAGAGGGACACACTCCAAGAGACCCAGTACTTC.

CDR3 sequence (DNA): TGTGCCAGCACCCTCATACTGGGTGCAGATACGCAGTATTTT. This encodes CASTLILGADTQYF. The chain links TRBV28 to TRBJ2-3, with no clear D. The CDR3 is 14 residues long. Germline CDR1 MDHEN, CDR2 SYDVKM. V lost 7 bases and J lost 4, with 15 bases in between.

This clonotype appeared a few times. CDR3 region: CASSQGGGQGQETQYF. The CDR3 nucleotides read TGCGCCAGCAGCCAAGGAGGGGGACAGGGCCAAGAGACCCAGTACTTC. The chain employs TRBV4-1 and TRBJ2-5, with 9 bases matching TRBD1. V lost 1 base, J lost 1 base, and 4 bases stayed unmatched. Looked up from germline, CDR1 is MGHRA and CDR2 is YSYEKL. The CDR3 is 16 amino acids.

This clonotype was counted a few times. The chain carries TRBV28 and TRBJ2-5; D call uncertain. Germline V gene sequence: CDR1 MDHEN, CDR2 SYDVKM. The germline V and J ends were trimmed by 1 base and 11 bases, with 17 bases remaining between them. This CDR3 has 14 amino acids. The CDR3 protein is CASSLLTEPHEQYF. The DNA for the CDR3 is TGTGCCAGCAGTTTATTGACTGAACCCCATGAGCAGTACTTC.

CDR3 sequence: CASSPPRSSYNEQFF. CDR3 DNA sequence: TGTGCCAGCAGCCCCCCCCGAAGCTCCTACAATGAGCAGTTCTTC. The chain uses TRBV28 and TRBJ2-1, with D unresolved. The CDR3 covers 15 residues. Trimming took off 6 bases at V and 0 bases at J, with 12 bases between the two ends. Germline CDR1 is MDHEN and CDR2 is SYDVKM.

This clonotype was observed many times. The chain carries TRBV6-5 and TRBJ1-1, with D maybe TRBD1 (6 bases). Germline V gene lookup returns CDR1 MNHEY and CDR2 SVGAGI. Trimming left V 2 bases short and J 4 bases short, with 17 bases between. This CDR3 spans 16 amino acids. CDR3 coding DNA: TGTGCCAGCAGTTACGGAAAAGGGGGGGAGGCCACTGAAGCTTTCTTT. This sequence encodes CASSYGKGGEATEAFF.